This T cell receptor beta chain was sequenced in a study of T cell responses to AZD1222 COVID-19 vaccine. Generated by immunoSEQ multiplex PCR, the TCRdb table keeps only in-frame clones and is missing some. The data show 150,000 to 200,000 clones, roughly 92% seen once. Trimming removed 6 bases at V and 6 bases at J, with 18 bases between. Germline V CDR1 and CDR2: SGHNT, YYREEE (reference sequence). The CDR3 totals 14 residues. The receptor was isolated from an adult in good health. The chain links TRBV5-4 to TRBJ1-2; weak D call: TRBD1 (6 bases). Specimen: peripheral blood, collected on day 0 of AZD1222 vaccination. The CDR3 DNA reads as TGTGCCAGCACCATTTCACAGGGAATGGATGGCTACACCTTC. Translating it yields CASTISQGMDGYTF.